This record covers a single T cell receptor beta chain. Its antigen is unidentified. This sample stems from a study of shared clonotypes between healthy human individuals. Study results and caveats: Shared clonotypes: about 5.3% naive CD4, approximately 3.4% naive CD8, about 2.4% memory CD4, 0.4% to 0.45% memory CD8.

This CDR3 is built from 15 residues. Germline-derived CDR1 and CDR2 are MNHEY and SMNVEV (reference sequence). V shed 3 bases and J shed 2 bases, with 13 bases lying between them. Several immunoSEQ plates received, in even portions, the genomic DNA of each subset. The repertoire was sequenced with immunoSEQ multiplex PCR; TCRdb's copy has only in-frame clones and lacks some. The sample has more than 550,000 clones, about 90% seen once. Naivety among CD8 cells was defined by CD45RO negativity and positive CCR7 selection, thereby excluding terminally differentiated effector memory CD45RA+ cells. Among the donors, all were Caucasian adults who lived in Nashville, Tennessee.

This clonotype originated in a man aged 25-45 years in good health. Sample: naive CD8+ T cells sorted from blood. This chain links TRBV27 with TRBJ1-2; possible D gene TRBD1, 5 bases. The CDR3 DNA is TGTGCCAGCAGTTTCGCCAGGGCCGGAAACTATGGCTACACCTTC. This translates into CASSFARAGNYGYTF.